A single sample gave rise to the 32 T cell receptor beta chains below, sequenced in a study of T-cell memory formation after mild COVID-19. Each CDR3 protein gets one entry after TCRdb re-called the 5' RACE reads with MiXCR. The sample lists 250,000 to 350,000 distinct CDR3 sequences, over 11% occurring once. The sequenced sample consisted of PBMCs or a T cell subset sorted from them (not recorded which). These receptors were taken from a man aged 18 to 29 who had mild COVID-19 (a few samples of this study predate the infection). Cell type and time point are not known.

Ten or more counts support this clonotype. V is TRBV20-1 and J is TRBJ2-7; possibly TRBD2 for D (6 bases). The V and J ends lost 5 bases and 0 bases respectively, with 14 bases between them. Germline V CDR1 and CDR2: DFQATT, SNEGSKA (reference sequence). The CDR3 runs to 14 residues. CDR3 sequence: CSALYGGSSYEQYF. DNA for the CDR3: TGCAGTGCTCTATACGGGGGTTCCTCCTACGAGCAGTACTTC.

V and J are TRBV18 and TRBJ2-7; D gene ambiguous. The V and J ends lost 3 bases and 4 bases respectively, with 7 bases between them. CDR3 size: 12 residues. Germline assignment: CDR1 KGHSH and CDR2 LQKENI. For the CDR3, the DNA is TGTGCCAGCTCACCTCGGGCATACGAGCAGTACTTC. Translating gives CASSPRAYEQYF. The complete variable domain, with remaining parts taken from reference TRBV18 and TRBJ2-7, reads NAGVMQNPRHLVRRRGQEARLRCSPMKGHSHVYWYRQLPEEGLKFMVYLQKENIIDESGMPKERFSAEFPKEGPSILRIQQVVRGDSAAYFCASSPRAYEQYFGPGTRLTVT.

This rearrangement joins TRBV20-1 to TRBJ2-5; D may be TRBD1 or TRBD2 (6 bases each). The length of the CDR3 is 14 residues. Germline lookup yields CDR1 DFQATT and CDR2 SNEGSKA (reference sequence). Trimming cost V 6 bases and J 4 bases, with 18 bases left between them. This chain's CDR3 is CSALRGTRGETQYF. The CDR3 region has the DNA TGCAGTGCCCTCCGCGGGACAAGGGGAGAGACCCAGTACTTC.

This clonotype has only a few counts. The chain recombines TRBV7-6 with TRBJ1-3; D might be TRBD1 (5 bases). V shed 2 bases and J shed 4 bases, with 15 bases lying between them. Germline CDR1 is SGHVS and CDR2 is FNYEAQ. The CDR3 consists of 16 residues. CDR3 sequence reads: CASSLLLGGYGNTIYF. The CDR3 nucleotides are TGTGCCAGCAGCTTACTCCTCGGGGGGTACGGAAACACCATATATTTT.

There are a few counts of this clonotype. The rearrangement links TRBV4-1 to TRBJ2-2, with D perhaps given as TRBD1 or TRBD2 (6 bases each). The V and J ends lost 0 bases and 2 bases respectively, with 22 bases between them. The CDR3 covers 20 residues. In germline, CDR1 is MGHRA, CDR2 YSYEKL. CDR3 region: CASSQERGEGQGLNTGELFF. The CDR3 nucleotides are TGCGCCAGCAGCCAAGAGCGGGGAGAGGGGCAGGGGCTTAACACCGGGGAGCTGTTTTTT.

The chain is built from TRBV11-2 and TRBJ1-1, with no clear D. The V end lost 0 bases, the J end lost 7 bases, and 6 bases lay between the germline ends. The V gene's germline CDR1 is SGHAT and CDR2 FQNNGV. The CDR3 is made up of 12 amino acids. The CDR3 protein is CASSLDRNEAFF. The CDR3 nucleotides are TGTGCCAGCAGCTTAGATCGGAATGAAGCTTTCTTT.

This clonotype showed up just a few times. CDR3 in amino acids: CSARARDPLRGYTF. DNA of the CDR3: TGCAGTGCTAGGGCCCGGGACCCTCTGCGGGGCTACACCTTC. The chain combines TRBV20-1 with TRBJ1-2; maybe TRBD1 (5 bases). From germline, CDR1 is DFQATT and CDR2 SNEGSKA (reference sequence). V lost 3 bases and J lost 8, with 19 bases in between. The CDR3 has 14 residues.

In DNA form, the CDR3 reads TGTGCCAGCAGTGCTCCGGGACTACTAACCTTGGGGGAGACCCAGTACTTC. It translates to CASSAPGLLTLGETQYF. The chain uses TRBV6-2 or TRBV6-3 and TRBJ2-5; TRBD2 aligns across 7 bases. After removal of 5 bases from V and 5 bases from J, the junction contained 17 bases not matched to a gene. CDR3 size: 17 residues. In germline, CDR1 is MNHEY, CDR2 SVGEGT.

J is TRBJ2-7 and V is TRBV11-2, with a tentative D call TRBD2 (6 bases). There are 13 residues in the CDR3. V shed 5 bases and J shed 5 bases, with 13 bases lying between them. Germline loops: CDR1 SGHAT, CDR2 FQNNGV. CDR3 in amino acids: CASSPGVWDEQYF. Written as DNA, the CDR3 is TGTGCCAGCAGCCCGGGGGTTTGGGACGAGCAGTACTTC.

The chain carries TRBV4-2 and TRBJ1-2, with D possibly being TRBD1 (6 bases). The CDR3 sequence is 14 residues long. Trimming stripped 1 base from V and 8 bases from J, with 14 bases between. The germline V gene has CDR1 LGHNA and CDR2 YNFKEQ. CDR3 residues: CASSQAPGDEGYTF. The DNA for the CDR3 is TGTGCCAGCAGCCAAGCCCCAGGGGATGAAGGCTACACCTTC.

V and J are TRBV6-6 and TRBJ2-7; D is possibly TRBD2 (7 bases). Germline CDR1 reads MNHNY; CDR2 reads SVGAGI (reference sequence). The V and J ends lost 0 bases and 2 bases respectively, with 14 bases between them. The CDR3 runs to 16 residues. This CDR3 reads CASSYSGGASPYEQYV. The CDR3 nucleotides are TGTGCCAGCAGTTACTCGGGGGGGGCCTCTCCCTACGAGCAGTACGTC.

This clonotype was detected only a few times. The chain has TRBV4-3 and TRBJ2-3, with 9 nucleotides matching TRBD2. CDR3 length: 16 residues. V lost 0 bases and J lost 3; bases outside the gene matches: 4. In germline, CDR1 is LGHNA, CDR2 YSLEER. CDR3 bases: TGCGCCAGCAGCCAAGAATGGCTAGCGGGGACAGATACGCAGTATTTT. This encodes CASSQEWLAGTDTQYF.

The CDR3 is CATSDTGRLREQYF. In DNA, the CDR3 is TGTGCCACCAGTGACACCGGACGTCTACGGGAGCAGTACTTC. The rearrangement joins TRBV24-1 to TRBJ2-7; D remains ambiguous. Trimming removed 4 bases at V and 7 bases at J, with 16 bases between. This CDR3 is 14 amino acids long. Germline CDR1 KGHDR, CDR2 SFDVKD.

The chain links TRBV20-1 to TRBJ2-5, with D possibly matching TRBD1 (7 bases). Per the germline V gene, CDR1 is DFQATT and CDR2 is SNEGSKA (reference sequence). V was cut by 3 bases and J by 5 bases, with 13 bases left in between. CDR3 length equals 13 residues. The CDR3: CSASRTGGETQYF. CDR3 nucleotides: TGCAGTGCTAGCCGGACAGGAGGGGAGACCCAGTACTTC.

This clonotype occurred a few times. The V and J genes are TRBV29-1 and TRBJ2-1, with 7 bases fitting TRBD2. Germline V gene lookup returns CDR1 SQVTM and CDR2 ANQGSEA. J lost 8 bases, V lost 5 bases, and 9 bases had no gene match. The length of the CDR3 is 13 residues. CDR3 sequence reads: CSVRRRGRHEQFF. CDR3 in DNA: TGCAGCGTTAGGCGGCGGGGGAGACATGAGCAGTTCTTC.

This chain links TRBV12-3 or TRBV12-4 with TRBJ2-1; 7 bases match TRBD2. The CDR3 consists of 15 residues. J lost 10 bases, V lost 6 bases, and 15 bases had no gene match. The CDR3 region has the DNA TGTGCCAGCAGGCGAGGGCTAGCGGTGGAGGGGGAGCAGTTCTTC. As protein: CASRRGLAVEGEQFF.

This clonotype was seen at least ten times. The V gene is TRBV6-5, the J gene TRBJ1-1; D perhaps matches TRBD1 (5 bases). The CDR3 extends over 12 amino acids. Trimming removed 2 bases at V and 4 bases at J, with 5 bases between. From germline, CDR1 is MNHEY and CDR2 SVGAGI. CDR3 residues: CASSYGGTEAFF. The CDR3 coding sequence is TGTGCCAGCAGTTACGGGGGCACTGAAGCTTTCTTT.

This clonotype was found a few times. This rearrangement joins TRBV7-3 to TRBJ2-3, with D perhaps given as TRBD1 or TRBD2 (6 bases each). V shed 5 bases and J shed 0 bases, with 21 bases lying between them. Germline V gene data show CDR1 as SGHTA and CDR2 as FQGTGA. This CDR3 contains 18 residues. CDR3 coding DNA: TGTGCCAGCAGCCGCAATCGTGTCGGGGGCCGTAGCACAGATACGCAGTATTTT. Its protein product is CASSRNRVGGRSTDTQYF.

V usage is TRBV7-9 and J usage is TRBJ1-1, with 8 bases that match TRBD1. The trim removed 2 bases at V and 1 base at J, leaving 12 bases unmatched. CDR1 and CDR2 from the germline V gene are SEHNR and FQNEAQ (reference sequence). The CDR3 sequence is 18 residues long. The CDR3 loop is CASSLRWTGLKENTEAFF. The CDR3 coding sequence is TGTGCCAGCAGCTTAAGGTGGACAGGGCTGAAGGAGAACACTGAAGCTTTCTTT.

This chain connects TRBV20-1 to TRBJ2-1, with D possibly TRBD2 on 6 matching bases. Trimming removed 6 bases from V and 6 bases from J, with 21 bases in between. The germline CDR1 and CDR2 sequences are DFQATT and SNEGSKA (reference sequence). This CDR3 has 15 residues. CDR3 sequence reads: CSAKIGGTAGNEQFF. DNA for the CDR3: TGCAGTGCCAAGATCGGGGGTACGGCGGGCAATGAGCAGTTCTTC.

This clonotype was detected many times. The chain uses TRBV5-1 and TRBJ1-1; D call uncertain. CDR3 length: 12 residues. Germline V CDR1 and CDR2: SGHRS, YFSETQ. V dropped 0 bases and J dropped 4 bases, with 4 bases sitting between them. The CDR3: CASSLGSTEAFF. CDR3 sequence (DNA): TGCGCCAGCAGCTTGGGGTCCACTGAAGCTTTCTTT.

The chain couples TRBV7-2 to TRBJ1-5, with D uncertain. V was cut by 0 bases and J by 6 bases, with 12 bases left in between. CDR1 and CDR2 from the germline V gene are SGHTA and FQGNSA. This CDR3 region has 15 residues. CDR3 protein: CASSLAFQPGQPQHF. In DNA form, the CDR3 reads TGTGCCAGCAGCTTAGCTTTCCAGCCGGGTCAGCCCCAGCATTTT.

This clonotype appeared a few times. The CDR3 nucleotides are TGTGCCAGTAGCTTGAGCGGACGTAAGAACGAGCAGTACTTC. It specifies CASSLSGRKNEQYF. The rearrangement joins TRBV19 to TRBJ2-7, with D perhaps TRBD2 (5 bases). This CDR3 spans 14 amino acids. Germline V CDR1 and CDR2: LNHDA, SQIVND (reference sequence). Trimming cost V 6 bases and J 5 bases, with 17 bases left between them. Based on the CDR3 plus reference TRBV19 and TRBJ2-7, the full variable domain is DGGITQSPKYLFRKEGQNVTLSCEQNLNHDAMYWYRQDPGQGLRLIYYSQIVNDFQKGDIAEGYSVSREKKESFPLTVTSAQKNPTAFYLCASSLSGRKNEQYFGPGTRLTVT.

The V call is TRBV13, the J call TRBJ2-7, with 10 bases aligning to TRBD1. The germline CDR1 and CDR2 sequences are PRHDT and FYEKMQ (reference sequence). Unmatched junction bases numbered 3, after V lost 5 bases and J lost 5 bases. The CDR3 contains 13 residues. CDR3 protein: CASSLGTGDEQYV. The CDR3 nucleotides read TGTGCCAGCAGCCTTGGGACAGGGGACGAGCAGTACGTC.

This clonotype was counted a single time. The chain recombines TRBV6-2 or TRBV6-3 with TRBJ2-1; D perhaps matches TRBD1 (5 bases). Deletions cut 2 bases from V and 0 bases from J, with 8 bases between. The CDR3 runs to 15 residues. Per the germline V gene, CDR1 is MNHEY and CDR2 is SVGEGT. CDR3 in amino acids: CASSYRTGSYNEQFF. The CDR3, as DNA: TGTGCCAGCAGTTACCGTACAGGCTCCTACAATGAGCAGTTCTTC.

This sequence joins TRBV7-9 and TRBJ1-1; D is uncertain. Germline values: CDR1 SEHNR, CDR2 FQNEAQ (reference sequence). The CDR3 is made up of 13 amino acids. Trimming pared 5 bases from V and 7 bases from J, leaving 14 bases between. Here the CDR3 reads CASSPQQGSEAFF. The CDR3, as DNA: TGTGCCAGCAGCCCCCAACAAGGGAGTGAAGCTTTCTTT.

The V call is TRBV7-2, the J call TRBJ2-1; 15 bases align to TRBD2. V was pared by 5 bases and J by 5 bases, with 7 bases of the junction left unmatched. Germline loops: CDR1 SGHTA, CDR2 FQGNSA. This CDR3 has 17 residues. CDR3 sequence: CASSPGLAGGLDNEQFF. DNA of the CDR3: TGTGCCAGCAGCCCCGGACTAGCGGGGGGGCTGGACAATGAGCAGTTCTTC.

The gene calls are TRBV2 and TRBJ2-3; 11 bases agree with TRBD1. V lost 3 bases and J lost 2; bases outside the gene matches: 1. Germline V gene sequence: CDR1 SNHLY, CDR2 FYNNEI. The CDR3 runs 15 residues. The CDR3 coding sequence is TGTGCCAGCAGTGAGGGACAGGGGGACACAGATACGCAGTATTTT. This sequence encodes CASSEGQGDTDTQYF.

This clonotype appeared many times. This rearrangement joins TRBV5-5 to TRBJ1-1; D is perhaps TRBD1 (5 bases). Germline V CDR1 and CDR2: SGHKS, YYEKEE (reference sequence). This CDR3 spans 15 amino acids. Trimming cost V 4 bases and J 4 bases, with 17 bases left between them. For the CDR3, the DNA is TGTGCCAGCAGCGAGGGCGCTCCGGGGGGCACTGAAGCTTTCTTT. It codes for CASSEGAPGGTEAFF. The full variable domain, rest sourced from reference TRBV5-5 and TRBJ1-1, is DAGVTQSPTHLIKTRGQQVTLRCSPISGHKSVSWYQQVLGQGPQFIFQYYEKEERGRGNFPDRFSARQFPNYSSELNVNALLLGDSALYLCASSEGAPGGTEAFFGQGTRLTVV.

This clonotype was counted a few times. The rearrangement uses TRBV4-1 and TRBJ1-1, with TRBD1 matching over 7 bases. The CDR3 is 12 residues long. The trim removed 9 bases at V and 4 bases at J, leaving 5 bases unmatched. Germline V lookup: CDR1 MGHRA, CDR2 YSYEKL. The CDR3 coding sequence is TGCGCCAGAGTACCAGGGGGCACTGAAGCTTTCTTT. Translation gives CARVPGGTEAFF.

The rearrangement links TRBV20-1 to TRBJ1-1; the match to TRBD1 covers 7 bases. Looked up from germline, CDR1 is DFQATT and CDR2 is SNEGSKA (reference sequence). CDR3 size: 13 residues. The ends lost 6 bases at V and 0 bases at J; junction bases unmatched: 4. In DNA, the CDR3 is TGCAGTGCCATCAGGGGGGTGAACACTGAAGCTTTCTTT. Protein: CSAIRGVNTEAFF.

This clonotype showed up just a few times. This chain links TRBV4-3 with TRBJ1-6; unclear D gene. Germline values: CDR1 LGHNA, CDR2 YSLEER. The ends were cut back, 1 base at V and 8 bases at J, with 30 bases in the middle. The CDR3 consists of 21 residues. The CDR3 here is CASSQAEDRFRAPDVDSPLHF. The CDR3 nucleotides read TGCGCCAGCAGCCAAGCCGAGGATAGATTTCGGGCCCCGGACGTTGATTCACCCCTCCACTTT.